At least ten counts were recorded for the clone carrying this T cell receptor beta chain. This sample was included in a study of T-cell reconstitution after alpha-beta-depleted transplantation in children. CDR3 length: 13 amino acids. Trimming left V 3 bases short and J 8 bases short, with 14 bases between. The germline gives CDR1 DFQATT, CDR2 SNEGSKA (reference sequence). Preparation of the TCRbeta library was carried out with unique molecular identifiers. MiXCR, applied by TCRdb to the PCR reads, yields one record per CDR3 protein. The sample consists of just over 350,000 distinct CDR3 sequences, roughly 15% of them appearing once.

Sequencing was performed on PBMCs, taken from the stem cell graft. The chain links TRBV20-1 to TRBJ2-1, with no clear D. This clonotype was obtained from a human donor who donated a stem cell graft to a child with Fanconi anemia. The chain's CDR3 is CSASVRPGDEQFF. Written as DNA, the CDR3 is TGCAGTGCTAGTGTTCGACCAGGCGATGAGCAGTTCTTC.